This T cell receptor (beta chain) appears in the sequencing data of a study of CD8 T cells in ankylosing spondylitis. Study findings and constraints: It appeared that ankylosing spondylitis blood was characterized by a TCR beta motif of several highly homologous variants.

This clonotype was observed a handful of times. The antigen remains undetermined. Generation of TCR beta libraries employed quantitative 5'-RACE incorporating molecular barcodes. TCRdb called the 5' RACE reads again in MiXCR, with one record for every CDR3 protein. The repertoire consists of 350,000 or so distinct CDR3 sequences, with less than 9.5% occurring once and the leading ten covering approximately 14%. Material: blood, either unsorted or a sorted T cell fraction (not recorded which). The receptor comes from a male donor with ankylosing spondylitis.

The CDR3 reads CSVVVLRRGVYNEQFF. The CDR3 nucleotides read TGCAGCGTTGTCGTCCTGCGGCGCGGGGTTTACAATGAGCAGTTCTTC. V usage is TRBV29-1 and J usage is TRBJ2-1; possibly TRBD2 for D (6 bases). The length of the CDR3 is 16 residues. Trimming stripped 4 bases from V and 4 bases from J, with 20 bases between. Germline-derived CDR1 and CDR2 are SQVTM and ANQGSEA.